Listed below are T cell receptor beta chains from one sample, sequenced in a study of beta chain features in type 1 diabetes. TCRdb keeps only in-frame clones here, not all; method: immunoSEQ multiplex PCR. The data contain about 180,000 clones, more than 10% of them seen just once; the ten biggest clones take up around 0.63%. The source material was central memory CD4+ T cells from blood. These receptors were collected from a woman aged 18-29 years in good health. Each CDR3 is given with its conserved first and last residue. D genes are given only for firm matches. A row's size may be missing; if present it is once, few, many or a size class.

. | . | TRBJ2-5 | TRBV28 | TGTGCCAGCAAAAAACGCACAGGCCTCGGGACCCAGTACTTC | CASKKRTGLGTQYF
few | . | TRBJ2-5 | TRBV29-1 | TGCAGCGTTGGCCCAGGGGCGGGAGAGACCCAGTACTTC | CSVGPGAGETQYF
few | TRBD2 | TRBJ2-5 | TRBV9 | TGTGCCAGCAGCGTAGGGCATAGCGGGAGTTTGGAGACCCAGTACTTC | CASSVGHSGSLETQYF
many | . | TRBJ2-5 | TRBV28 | TGTGCCAGCAGTGACAGTGTAATGGAGACCCAGTACTTC | CASSDSVMETQYF
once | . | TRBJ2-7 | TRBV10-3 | TGTGCCATCAGTGCGGGGGCCAAAGGGGGCCTCGACGAGCAGTACTTC | CAISAGAKGGLDEQYF
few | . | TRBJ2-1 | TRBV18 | TGTGCCAGCTCACCACAAAAAACGGCAGGCTACAATGAGCAGTTCTTC | CASSPQKTAGYNEQFF
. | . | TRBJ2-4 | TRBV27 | TGTGCCAGCAGTTTGGCCAGGGTTGGTCCTCAGTACTTC | CASSLARVGPQYF
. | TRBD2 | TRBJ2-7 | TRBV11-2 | TGTGCCAGCAGCTTGATACTAGCGGGAGCCTACGAGCAGTACTTC | CASSLILAGAYEQYF
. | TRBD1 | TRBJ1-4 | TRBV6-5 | TGTGCCAGCAGACCGACAGGGGGGGTGCGGGAAAAACTGTTTTTT | CASRPTGGVREKLFF
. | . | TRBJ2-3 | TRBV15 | TGTGCCACCAGCAGAGATAGGGCGGGTCAAAAATCCGATACGCAGTATTTT | CATSRDRAGQKSDTQYF
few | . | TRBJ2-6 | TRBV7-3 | TGTGCCAGCAGCAATATAGGGGCTGGGGCCAACGTCCTGACTTTC | CASSNIGAGANVLTF
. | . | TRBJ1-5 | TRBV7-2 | TGTGCCAGCAGCTTAGCATTTCAGGGCAATCAGCCCCAGCATTTT | CASSLAFQGNQPQHF
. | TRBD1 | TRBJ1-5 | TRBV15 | TGTGCCACCAGCAGAGGCGACAGGGACGGTCAGCCCCAGCATTTT | CATSRGDRDGQPQHF
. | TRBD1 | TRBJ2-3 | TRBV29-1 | TGCAGCGTGGCCGGGACAGGGGCCGGCACAGATACGCAGTATTTT | CSVAGTGAGTDTQYF
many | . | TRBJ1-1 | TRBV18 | TGTGCCAGCTCACCTCTGGGAGAGAGGAACACTGAAGCTTTCTTT | CASSPLGERNTEAFF
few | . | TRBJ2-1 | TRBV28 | TGTGCCAGCATTAGTGACTACGTGGTAGCGACTTACAATGAGCAGTTCTTC | CASISDYVVATYNEQFF
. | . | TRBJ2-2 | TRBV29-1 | TGCAGCGTTCGAATTTCCGGGAGTAACACCGGGGAGCTGTTTTTT | CSVRISGSNTGELFF
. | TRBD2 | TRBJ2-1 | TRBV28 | TGTGCCAGCCTGCCCGGGGGGAGGGCCTTTAATGAGCAGTTCTTC | CASLPGGRAFNEQFF
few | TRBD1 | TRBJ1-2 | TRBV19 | TGTGCCAGTAGTCCCGGACAGGGGATCATTGGCTACACCTTC | CASSPGQGIIGYTF
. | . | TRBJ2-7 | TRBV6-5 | TGTGCCAGCAGATCTGTTGACGAGCAGTACTTC | CASRSVDEQYF
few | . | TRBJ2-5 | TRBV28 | TGTGCCAGCAGGCCGGGCTGGGGCAGAGAGACCCAGTACTTC | CASRPGWGRETQYF
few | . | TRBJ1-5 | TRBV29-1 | TGCAGCGTTGGGGCGGGGGGCCAGCCCCAGCATTTT | CSVGAGGQPQHF
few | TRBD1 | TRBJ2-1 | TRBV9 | TGTGCCAGCAGCTCAAGCGGACAGGGTCTAAGCAATGAGCAGTTCTTC | CASSSSGQGLSNEQFF
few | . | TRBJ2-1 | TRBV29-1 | TGCAGCGTTGAAGGGCCGCAGCTGGGCTCGTTATACAATGAGCAGTTCTTC | CSVEGPQLGSLYNEQFF
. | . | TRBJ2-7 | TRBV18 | TGTGCCAGCTCCTCGGGACTTTACGAGCAGTACTTC | CASSSGLYEQYF
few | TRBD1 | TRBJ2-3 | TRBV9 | TGTGCCAGCAGCGCGACTCGACAGGGTATTGCAGATACGCAGTATTTT | CASSATRQGIADTQYF
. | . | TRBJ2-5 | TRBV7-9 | TGTGCCAGCACTGACTGGGGGCTGCAAGAGACCCAGTACTTC | CASTDWGLQETQYF
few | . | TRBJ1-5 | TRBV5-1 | TGCGCCAGCAGCTTGAGCGGGGGACACCAGCCCCAGCATTTT | CASSLSGGHQPQHF
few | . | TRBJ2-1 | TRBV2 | TGTGCCAGCAGGCCAGGGTCCTACAATGAGCAGTTCTTC | CASRPGSYNEQFF
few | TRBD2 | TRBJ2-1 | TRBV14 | TGTGCCAGCAGCCAAGCTTTGGCGGGTAGCGGGAATGAGCAGTTCTTC | CASSQALAGSGNEQFF
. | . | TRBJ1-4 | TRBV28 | TGTGCCAGCAGTCCACCGAGGCCTAATGAAAAACTGTTTTTT | CASSPPRPNEKLFF
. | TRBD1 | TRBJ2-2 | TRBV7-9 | TGTGCCAGCAGCTTATTGCCAGGGGGGAACACCGGGGAGCTGTTTTTT | CASSLLPGGNTGELFF
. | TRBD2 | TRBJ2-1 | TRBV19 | TGTGCCAGTACCATTATAGGGACTAGTAGACATGAGCAGTTCTTC | CASTIIGTSRHEQFF
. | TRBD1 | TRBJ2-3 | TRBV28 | TGTGCCAGCAGCGCACAGGGGGCTGTCACAGATACGCAGTATTTT | CASSAQGAVTDTQYF
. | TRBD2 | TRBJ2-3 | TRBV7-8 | TGTGCCAGCAGCTTGACTAGCGGCGGTTTTGATACGCAGTATTTT | CASSLTSGGFDTQYF
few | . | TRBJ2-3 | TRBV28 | TGTGCCAGCAGTTTGCCTAACACAGATACGCAGTATTTT | CASSLPNTDTQYF
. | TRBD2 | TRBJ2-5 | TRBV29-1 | TGCAGCGTTACAACTAATCTAGCGGGAAGCTACCAAGAGACCCAGTACTTC | CSVTTNLAGSYQETQYF
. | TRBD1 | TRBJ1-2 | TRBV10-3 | TGTGCCATCAGCAAGGAGGACAGGGATCGGAATGGCTACACCTTC | CAISKEDRDRNGYTF
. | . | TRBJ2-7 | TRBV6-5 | TGTGCCAGCAGTTACTCCCGGGACAAATCCTACGAGCAGTACTTC | CASSYSRDKSYEQYF
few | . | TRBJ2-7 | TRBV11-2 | TGTGCCAGCCTAGCTAGGGAGCATCTTTCGCGGGAGCAGTACTTC | CASLAREHLSREQYF
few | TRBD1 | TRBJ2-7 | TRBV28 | TGTGCCAGCAGTTCCGCCGGGACAGGCTTTATCCACGAGCAGTACTTC | CASSSAGTGFIHEQYF
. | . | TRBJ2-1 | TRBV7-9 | TGTGCCAGCAGCCGAAAGACTACCTCCTACAATGAGCAGTTCTTC | CASSRKTTSYNEQFF
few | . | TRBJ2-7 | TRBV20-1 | TGCAGTGCCTCTAGCGCCGGGCCACAGTACTTC | CSASSAGPQYF
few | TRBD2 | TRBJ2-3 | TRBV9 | TGTGCCAGCAGCGACAGCGGGAGCGCGGGGTATACGCAGTATTTT | CASSDSGSAGYTQYF
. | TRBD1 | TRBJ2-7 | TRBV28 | TGTGCCAGCAGTCTTCGGGACAGGCCCAACGAGCAGTACTTC | CASSLRDRPNEQYF
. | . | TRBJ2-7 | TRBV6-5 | TGTGCCAGCAGTTACCGGTCCGAGCAGTACTTC | CASSYRSEQYF